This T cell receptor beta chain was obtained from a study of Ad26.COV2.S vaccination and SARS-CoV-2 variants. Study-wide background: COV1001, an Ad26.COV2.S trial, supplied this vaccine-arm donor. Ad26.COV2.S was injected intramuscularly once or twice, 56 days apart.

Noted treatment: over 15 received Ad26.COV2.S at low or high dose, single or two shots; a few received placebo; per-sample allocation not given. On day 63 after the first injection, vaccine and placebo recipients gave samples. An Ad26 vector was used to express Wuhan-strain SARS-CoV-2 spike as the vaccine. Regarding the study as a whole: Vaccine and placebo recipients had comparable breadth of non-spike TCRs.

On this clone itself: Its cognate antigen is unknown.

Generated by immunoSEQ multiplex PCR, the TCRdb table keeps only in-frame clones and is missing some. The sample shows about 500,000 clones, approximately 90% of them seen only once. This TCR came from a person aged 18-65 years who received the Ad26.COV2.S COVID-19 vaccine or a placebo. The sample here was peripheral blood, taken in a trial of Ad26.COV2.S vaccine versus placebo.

DNA for the CDR3: TGTGCCAGCAGCTTAGAGCGACTAGCGGGGGGGACCTACGAGCAGTACTTC. As protein: CASSLERLAGGTYEQYF. The rearrangement links TRBV11-2 to TRBJ2-7; TRBD2 aligns across 14 bases. Germline-derived CDR1 and CDR2 are SGHAT and FQNNGV. After removal of 0 bases from V and 2 bases from J, the junction contained 3 bases not matched to a gene. The CDR3 totals 17 residues.